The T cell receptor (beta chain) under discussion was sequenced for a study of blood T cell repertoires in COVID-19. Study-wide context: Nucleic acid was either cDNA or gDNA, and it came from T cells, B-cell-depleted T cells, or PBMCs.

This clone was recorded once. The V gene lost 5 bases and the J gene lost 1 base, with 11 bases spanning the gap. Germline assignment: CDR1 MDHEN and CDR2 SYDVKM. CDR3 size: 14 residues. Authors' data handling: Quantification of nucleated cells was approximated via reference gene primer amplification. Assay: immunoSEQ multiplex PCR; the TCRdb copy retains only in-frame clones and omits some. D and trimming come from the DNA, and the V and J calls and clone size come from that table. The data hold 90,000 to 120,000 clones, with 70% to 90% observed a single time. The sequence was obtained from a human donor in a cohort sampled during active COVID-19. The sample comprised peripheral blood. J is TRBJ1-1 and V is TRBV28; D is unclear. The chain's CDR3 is CASSSSEGNTEAFF. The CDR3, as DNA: TGTGCCAGCAGTAGCTCTGAGGGGAACACTGAAGCTTTCTTT.